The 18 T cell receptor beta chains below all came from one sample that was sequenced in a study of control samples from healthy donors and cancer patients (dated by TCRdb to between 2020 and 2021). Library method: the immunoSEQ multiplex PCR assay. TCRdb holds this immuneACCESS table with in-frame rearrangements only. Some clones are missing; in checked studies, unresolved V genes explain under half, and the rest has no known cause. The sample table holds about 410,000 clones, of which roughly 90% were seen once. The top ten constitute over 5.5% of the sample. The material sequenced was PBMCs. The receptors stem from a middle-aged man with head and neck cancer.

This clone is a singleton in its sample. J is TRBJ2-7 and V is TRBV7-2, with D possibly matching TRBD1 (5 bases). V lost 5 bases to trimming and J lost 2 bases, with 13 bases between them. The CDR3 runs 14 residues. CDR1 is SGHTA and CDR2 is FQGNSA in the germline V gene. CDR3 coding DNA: TGTGCCAGCAGCCTTGGGGTAGGGGCCTACGAGCAGTACTTC. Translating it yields CASSLGVGAYEQYF. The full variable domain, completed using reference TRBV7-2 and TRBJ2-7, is GAGVSQSPSNKVTEKGKDVELRCDPISGHTALYWYRQSLGQGLEFLIYFQGNSAPDKSGLPSDRFSAERTGGSVSTLTIQRTQQEDSAVYLCASSLGVGAYEQYFGPGTRLTVT.

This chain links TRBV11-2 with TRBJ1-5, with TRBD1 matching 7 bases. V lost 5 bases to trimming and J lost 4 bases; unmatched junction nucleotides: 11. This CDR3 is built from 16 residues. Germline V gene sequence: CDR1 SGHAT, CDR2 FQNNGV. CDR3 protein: CASSQGAGGRNQPQHF. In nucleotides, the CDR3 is TGTGCCAGCAGCCAGGGTGCAGGGGGAAGAAATCAGCCCCAGCATTTT.

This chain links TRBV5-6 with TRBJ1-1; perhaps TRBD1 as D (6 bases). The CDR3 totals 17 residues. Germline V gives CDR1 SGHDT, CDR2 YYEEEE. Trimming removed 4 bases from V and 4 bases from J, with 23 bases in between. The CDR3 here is CASSPLTGGLGFTEAFF. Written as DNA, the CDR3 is TGTGCCAGCAGCCCACTGACAGGAGGGTTAGGTTTCACTGAAGCTTTCTTT.

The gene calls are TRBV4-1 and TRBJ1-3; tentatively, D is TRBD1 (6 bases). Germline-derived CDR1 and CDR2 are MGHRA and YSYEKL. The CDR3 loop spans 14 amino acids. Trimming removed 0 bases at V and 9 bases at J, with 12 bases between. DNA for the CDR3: TGCGCCAGCAGCCAAGATATCCAGGGGCGCACCATATATTTT. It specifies CASSQDIQGRTIYF.

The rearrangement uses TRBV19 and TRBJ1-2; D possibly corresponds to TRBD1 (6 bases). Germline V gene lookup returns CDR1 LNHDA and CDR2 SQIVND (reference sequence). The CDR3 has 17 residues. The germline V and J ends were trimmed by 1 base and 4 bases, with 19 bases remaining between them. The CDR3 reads CASSIAPTRGSGYGYTF. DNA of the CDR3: TGTGCCAGTAGTATAGCCCCCACCAGGGGAAGTGGCTATGGCTACACCTTC.

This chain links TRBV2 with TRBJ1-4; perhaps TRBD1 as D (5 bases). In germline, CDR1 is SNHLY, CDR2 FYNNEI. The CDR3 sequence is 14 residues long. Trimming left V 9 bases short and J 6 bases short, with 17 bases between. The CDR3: CASSLQGGYEKLFF. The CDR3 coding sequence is TGTGCCAGTTCCTTGCAGGGAGGGTATGAAAAACTGTTTTTT.

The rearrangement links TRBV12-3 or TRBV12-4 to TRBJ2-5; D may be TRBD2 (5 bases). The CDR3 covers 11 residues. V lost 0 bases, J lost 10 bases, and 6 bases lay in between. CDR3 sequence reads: CASSLARDQYF. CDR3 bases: TGTGCCAGCAGTTTAGCCCGGGACCAGTACTTC.

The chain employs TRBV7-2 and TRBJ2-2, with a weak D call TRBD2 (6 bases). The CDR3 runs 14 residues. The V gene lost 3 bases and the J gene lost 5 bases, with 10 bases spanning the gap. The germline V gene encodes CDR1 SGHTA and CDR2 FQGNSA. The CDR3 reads CASSLGGVTGELFF. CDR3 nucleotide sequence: TGTGCCAGCAGCTTGGGCGGGGTTACCGGGGAGCTGTTTTTT.

For the CDR3, the DNA is TGTGCCACCAGCAGAGTGCTAGGGACAGGTGCTTATAGCAATCAGCCCCAGCATTTT. This encodes CATSRVLGTGAYSNQPQHF. This chain joins TRBV15 and TRBJ1-5; 8 bases map to TRBD1. The length of the CDR3 is 19 residues. V gave up 1 base and J gave up 0 bases; unmatched junction bases: 11. Germline CDR1 LNHNV, CDR2 YYDKDF (reference sequence).

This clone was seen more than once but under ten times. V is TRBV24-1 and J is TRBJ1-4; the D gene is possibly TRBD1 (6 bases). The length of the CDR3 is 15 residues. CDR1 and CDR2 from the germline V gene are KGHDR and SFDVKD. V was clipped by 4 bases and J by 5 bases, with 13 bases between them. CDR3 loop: CATSDQTGPNEKLFF. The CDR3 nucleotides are TGTGCCACCAGTGACCAGACAGGCCCCAATGAAAAACTGTTTTTT.

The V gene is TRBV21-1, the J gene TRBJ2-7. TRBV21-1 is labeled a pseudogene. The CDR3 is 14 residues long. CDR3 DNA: TGTGCCAGCAGCAAAGGCCTAGGGGGGTGCGAGCAGTACTTC. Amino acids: CASSKGLGGCEQYF.

The CDR3: CASGGEGLGPTEAFF. CDR3 DNA sequence: TGTGCCAGCGGGGGCGAGGGCCTGGGGCCCACTGAAGCTTTCTTT. V is TRBV21-1 and J is TRBJ1-1; TRBD1, as called in the table, went unchecked against the DNA. TRBV21-1 is listed as a pseudogene. CDR3 length equals 15 residues.

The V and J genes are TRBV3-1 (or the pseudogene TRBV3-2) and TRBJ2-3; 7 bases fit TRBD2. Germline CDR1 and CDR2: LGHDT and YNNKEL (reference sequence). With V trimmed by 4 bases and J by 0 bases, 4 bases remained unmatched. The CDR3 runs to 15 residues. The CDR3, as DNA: TGTGCCAGCAGCCGGCTGGGAGGGAGCACAGATACGCAGTATTTT. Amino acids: CASSRLGGSTDTQYF.

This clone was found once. The CDR3 DNA is TGTGCCAGCAGTGAATATCTGAGCGCAGATACGCAGTATTTT. Translating it yields CASSEYLSADTQYF. The chain carries TRBV25-1 and TRBJ2-3; D ambiguous. The CDR3 sequence is 14 residues long. V was pared by 0 bases and J by 4 bases, with 8 bases between. CDR1 and CDR2 (germline): MGHDK, SYGVNS.

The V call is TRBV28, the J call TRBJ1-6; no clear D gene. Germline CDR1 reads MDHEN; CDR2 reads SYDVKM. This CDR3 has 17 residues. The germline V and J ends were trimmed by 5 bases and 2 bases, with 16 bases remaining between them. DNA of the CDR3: TGTGCCAGCAGTCTCGACGGGTCGGGGACCTATAATTCACCCCTCCACTTT. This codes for CASSLDGSGTYNSPLHF.

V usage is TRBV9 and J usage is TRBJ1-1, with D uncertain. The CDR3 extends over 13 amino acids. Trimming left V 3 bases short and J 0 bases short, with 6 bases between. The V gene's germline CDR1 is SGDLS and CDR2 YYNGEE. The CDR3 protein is CASSASLNTEAFF. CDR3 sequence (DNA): TGTGCCAGCAGCGCATCACTGAACACTGAAGCTTTCTTT.

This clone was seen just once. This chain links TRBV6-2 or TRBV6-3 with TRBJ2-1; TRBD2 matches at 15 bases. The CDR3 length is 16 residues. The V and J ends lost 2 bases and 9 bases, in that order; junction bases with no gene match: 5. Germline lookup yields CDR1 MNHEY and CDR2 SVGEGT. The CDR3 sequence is CASSYPGLAGGAEQFF. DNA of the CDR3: TGTGCCAGCAGTTACCCCGGACTAGCGGGGGGGGCTGAGCAGTTCTTC.

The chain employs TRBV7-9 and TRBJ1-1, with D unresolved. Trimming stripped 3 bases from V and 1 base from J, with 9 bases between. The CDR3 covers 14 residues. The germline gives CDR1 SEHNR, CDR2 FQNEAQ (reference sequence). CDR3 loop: CASSFGVANTEAFF. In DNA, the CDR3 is TGTGCCAGCAGCTTTGGGGTCGCGAACACTGAAGCTTTCTTT. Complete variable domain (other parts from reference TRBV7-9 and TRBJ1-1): DTGVSQNPRHKITKRGQNVTFRCDPISEHNRLYWYRQTLGQGPEFLTYFQNEAQLEKSRLLSDRFSAERPKGSFSTLEIQRTEQGDSAMYLCASSFGVANTEAFFGQGTRLTVV.